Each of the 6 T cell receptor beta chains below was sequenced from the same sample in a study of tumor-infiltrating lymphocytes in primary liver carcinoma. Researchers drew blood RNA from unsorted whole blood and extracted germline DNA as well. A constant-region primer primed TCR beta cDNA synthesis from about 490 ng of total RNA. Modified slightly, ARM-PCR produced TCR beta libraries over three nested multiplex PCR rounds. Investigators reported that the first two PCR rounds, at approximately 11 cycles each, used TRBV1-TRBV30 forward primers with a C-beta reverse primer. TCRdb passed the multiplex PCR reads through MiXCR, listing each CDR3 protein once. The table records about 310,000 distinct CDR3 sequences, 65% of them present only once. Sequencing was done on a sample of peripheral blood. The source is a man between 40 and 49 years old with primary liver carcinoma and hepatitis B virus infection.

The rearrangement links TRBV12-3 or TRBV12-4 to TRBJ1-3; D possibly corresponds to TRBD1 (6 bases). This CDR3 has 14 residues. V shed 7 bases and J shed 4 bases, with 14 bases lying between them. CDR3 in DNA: TGTGCCAGCACCCCACAGGGAGAAGGAAACACCATATATTTT. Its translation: CASTPQGEGNTIYF.

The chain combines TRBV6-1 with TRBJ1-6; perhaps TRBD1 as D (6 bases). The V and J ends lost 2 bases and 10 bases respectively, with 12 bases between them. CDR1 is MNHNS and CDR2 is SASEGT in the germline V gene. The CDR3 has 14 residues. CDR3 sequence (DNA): TGTGCCAGCAGTGAAAGGGGGAAGCAATCACCCCTCCACTTT. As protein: CASSERGKQSPLHF.

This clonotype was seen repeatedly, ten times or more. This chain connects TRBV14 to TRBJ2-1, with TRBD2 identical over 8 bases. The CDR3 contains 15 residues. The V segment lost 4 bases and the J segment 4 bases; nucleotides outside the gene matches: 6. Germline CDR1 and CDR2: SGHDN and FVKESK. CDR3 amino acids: CASSRAGTRYNEQFF. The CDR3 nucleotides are TGTGCCAGCAGCCGAGCCGGGACTAGGTACAATGAGCAGTTCTTC.

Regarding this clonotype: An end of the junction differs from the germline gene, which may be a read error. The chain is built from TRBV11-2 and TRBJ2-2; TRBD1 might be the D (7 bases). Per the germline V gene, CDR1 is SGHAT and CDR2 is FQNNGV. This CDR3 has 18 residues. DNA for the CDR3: TGTGCCAGCAGCTTATCAAACCGGCAGGGGGGTAACACCGGGGAGTTGTTTTTT. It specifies CASSLSNRQGGNTGELFF.

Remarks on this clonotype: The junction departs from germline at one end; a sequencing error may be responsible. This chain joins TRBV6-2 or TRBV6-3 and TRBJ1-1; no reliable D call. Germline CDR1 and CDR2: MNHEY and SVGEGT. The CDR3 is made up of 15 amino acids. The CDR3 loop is CASSYSRRSATEALF. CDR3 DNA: TGTGCCAGCAGTTACTCCCGTCGTTCGGCGACTGAAGCTCTCTTT.

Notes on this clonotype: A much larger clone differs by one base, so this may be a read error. CDR3 bases: TGTGCCAGCAACAGACTAGCGGGAGGCGCCGGGGAGCTGTTTTTT. Its translation: CASNRLAGGAGELFF. The chain uses TRBV12-3 or TRBV12-4 and TRBJ2-2; 13 bases agree with TRBD2. The CDR3 spans 15 residues. With V trimmed by 7 bases and J by 6 bases, 5 bases remained unmatched.